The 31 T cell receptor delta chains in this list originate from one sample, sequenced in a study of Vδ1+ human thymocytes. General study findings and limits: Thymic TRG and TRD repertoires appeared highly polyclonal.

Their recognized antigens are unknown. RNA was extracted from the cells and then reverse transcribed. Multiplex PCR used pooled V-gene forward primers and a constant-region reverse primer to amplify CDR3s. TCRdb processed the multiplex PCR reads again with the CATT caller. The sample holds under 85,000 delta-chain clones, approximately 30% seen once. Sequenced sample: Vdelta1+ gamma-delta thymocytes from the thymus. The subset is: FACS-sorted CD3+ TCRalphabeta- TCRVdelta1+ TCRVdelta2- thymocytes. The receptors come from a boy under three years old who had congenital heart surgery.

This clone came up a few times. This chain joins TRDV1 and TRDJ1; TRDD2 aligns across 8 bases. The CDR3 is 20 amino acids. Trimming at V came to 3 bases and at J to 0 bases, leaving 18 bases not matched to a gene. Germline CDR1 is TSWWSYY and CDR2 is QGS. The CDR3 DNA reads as TGTGCTCTTGGGGAGCCGCCTTCCTATCCCGTACTCCGTAACACCGATAAACTCATCTTT. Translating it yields CALGEPPSYPVLRNTDKLIF.

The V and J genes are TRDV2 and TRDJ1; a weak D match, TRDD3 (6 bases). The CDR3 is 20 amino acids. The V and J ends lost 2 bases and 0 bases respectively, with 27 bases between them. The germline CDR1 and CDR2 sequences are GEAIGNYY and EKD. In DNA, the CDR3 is TGTGCCTGTGACAAAGGGAGGTTACTGGGAATTTCTACGTACACCGATAAACTCATCTTT. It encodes CACDKGRLLGISTYTDKLIF.

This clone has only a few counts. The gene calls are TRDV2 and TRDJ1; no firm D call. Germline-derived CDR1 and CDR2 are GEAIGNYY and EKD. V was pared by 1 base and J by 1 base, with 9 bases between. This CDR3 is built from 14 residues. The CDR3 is CACDTRIFTDKLIF. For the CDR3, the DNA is TGTGCCTGTGACACAAGGATTTTCACCGATAAACTCATCTTT.

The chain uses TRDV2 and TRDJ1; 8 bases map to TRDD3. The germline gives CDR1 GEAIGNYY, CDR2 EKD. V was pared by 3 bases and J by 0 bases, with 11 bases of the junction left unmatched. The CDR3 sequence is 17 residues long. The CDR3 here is CACDSPRTGGNTDKLIF. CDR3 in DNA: TGTGCCTGTGACTCCCCCCGTACTGGGGGGAACACCGATAAACTCATCTTT.

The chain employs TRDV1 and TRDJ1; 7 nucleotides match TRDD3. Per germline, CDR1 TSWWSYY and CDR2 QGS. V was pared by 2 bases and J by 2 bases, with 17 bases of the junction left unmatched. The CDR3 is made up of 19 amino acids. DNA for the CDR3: TGTGCTCTTGGGGAATCAACGTGCGGCTTGGGGGAGCGGACCGATAAACTCATCTTT. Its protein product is CALGESTCGLGERTDKLIF.

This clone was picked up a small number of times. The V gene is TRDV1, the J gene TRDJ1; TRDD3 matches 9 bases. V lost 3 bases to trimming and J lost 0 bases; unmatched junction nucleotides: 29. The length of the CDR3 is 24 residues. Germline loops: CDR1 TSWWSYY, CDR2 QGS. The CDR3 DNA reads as TGTGCTCTTGGGGACCGCCCCCTCCTTTCCGTTTACTGGGGGAGGTATTGGTACACCGATAAACTCATCTTT. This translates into CALGDRPLLSVYWGRYWYTDKLIF.

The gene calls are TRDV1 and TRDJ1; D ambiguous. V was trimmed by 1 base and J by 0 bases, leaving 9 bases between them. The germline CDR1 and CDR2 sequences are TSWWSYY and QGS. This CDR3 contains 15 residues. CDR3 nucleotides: TGTGCTCTTGGGGAACAACTCACGTACACCGATAAACTCATCTTT. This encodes CALGEQLTYTDKLIF.

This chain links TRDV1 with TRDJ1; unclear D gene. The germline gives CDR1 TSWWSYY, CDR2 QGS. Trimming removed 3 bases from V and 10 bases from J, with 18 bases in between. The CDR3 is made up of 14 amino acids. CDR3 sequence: CALGDPAPSRGLIF. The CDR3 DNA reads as TGTGCTCTTGGGGACCCTGCCCCCAGCCGTGGACTCATCTTT.

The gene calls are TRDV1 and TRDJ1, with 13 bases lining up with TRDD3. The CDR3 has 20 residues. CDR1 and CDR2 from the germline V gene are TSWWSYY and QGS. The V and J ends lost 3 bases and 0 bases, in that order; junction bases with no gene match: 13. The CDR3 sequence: CALGDPLRTGGYGYTDKLIF. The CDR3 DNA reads TGTGCTCTTGGGGACCCACTACGTACTGGGGGATACGGATACACCGATAAACTCATCTTT.

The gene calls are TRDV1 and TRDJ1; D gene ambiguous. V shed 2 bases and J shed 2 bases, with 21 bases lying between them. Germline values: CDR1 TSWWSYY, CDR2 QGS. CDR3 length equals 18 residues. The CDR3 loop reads CALGERVGLWEETDKLIF. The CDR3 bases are TGTGCTCTTGGGGAAAGGGTCGGACTGTGGGAGGAAACCGATAAACTCATCTTT.

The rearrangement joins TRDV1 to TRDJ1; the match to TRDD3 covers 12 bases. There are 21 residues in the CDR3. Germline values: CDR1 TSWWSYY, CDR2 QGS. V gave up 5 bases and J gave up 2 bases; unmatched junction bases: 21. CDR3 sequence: CALGKPAWDWGIPPRTDKLIF. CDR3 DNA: TGTGCTCTTGGGAAACCAGCTTGGGACTGGGGGATACCCCCTAGGACCGATAAACTCATCTTT.

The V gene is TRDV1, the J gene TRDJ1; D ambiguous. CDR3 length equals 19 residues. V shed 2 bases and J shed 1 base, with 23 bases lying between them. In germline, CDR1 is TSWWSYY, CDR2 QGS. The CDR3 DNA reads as TGTGCTCTTGGGGAATGGGTTACGCCAAACGTACCCCCCACCGATAAACTCATCTTT. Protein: CALGEWVTPNVPPTDKLIF.

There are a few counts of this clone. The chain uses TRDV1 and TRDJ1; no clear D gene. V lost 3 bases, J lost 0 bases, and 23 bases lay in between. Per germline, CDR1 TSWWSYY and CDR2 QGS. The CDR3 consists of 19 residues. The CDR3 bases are TGTGCTCTTGGGGATCATAGGGACTACTACTATTCTTACACCGATAAACTCATCTTT. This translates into CALGDHRDYYYSYTDKLIF.

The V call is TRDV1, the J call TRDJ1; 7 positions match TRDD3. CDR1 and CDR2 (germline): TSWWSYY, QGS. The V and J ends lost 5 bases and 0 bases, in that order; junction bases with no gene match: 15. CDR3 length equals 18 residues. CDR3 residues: CALGKAEDWGLYTDKLIF. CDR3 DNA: TGTGCTCTTGGGAAGGCTGAGGACTGGGGACTATACACCGATAAACTCATCTTT.

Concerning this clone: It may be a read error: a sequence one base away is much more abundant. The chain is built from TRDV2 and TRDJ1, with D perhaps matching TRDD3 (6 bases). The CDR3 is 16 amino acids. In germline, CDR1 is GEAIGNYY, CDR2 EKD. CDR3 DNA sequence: TGTGCCTGTGGCACCGGGGGACTCTTCCACACCGATAAACTCATCTTT. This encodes CACGTGGLFHTDKLIF.

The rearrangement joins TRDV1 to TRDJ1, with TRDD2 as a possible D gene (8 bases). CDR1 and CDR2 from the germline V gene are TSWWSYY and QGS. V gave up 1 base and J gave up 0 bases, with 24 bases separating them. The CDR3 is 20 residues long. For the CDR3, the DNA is TGTGCTCTTGGGGAACCAGGCCTTCCTATGTGGTGGGGGAACACCGATAAACTCATCTTT. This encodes CALGEPGLPMWWGNTDKLIF.

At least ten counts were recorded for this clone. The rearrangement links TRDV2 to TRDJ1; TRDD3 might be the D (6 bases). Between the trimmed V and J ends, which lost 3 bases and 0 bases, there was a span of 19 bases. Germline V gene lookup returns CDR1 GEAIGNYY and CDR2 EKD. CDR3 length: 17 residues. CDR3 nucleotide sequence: TGTGCCTGTGACGCTAGCGGGGGAATCCAGTACACCGATAAACTCATCTTT. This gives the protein CACDASGGIQYTDKLIF.

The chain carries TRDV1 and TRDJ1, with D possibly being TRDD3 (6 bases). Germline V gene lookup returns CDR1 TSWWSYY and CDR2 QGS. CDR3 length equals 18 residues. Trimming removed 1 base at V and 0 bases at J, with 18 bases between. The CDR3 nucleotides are TGTGCTCTTGGGGAACCGTCCGGGGATGCGGGGTACACCGATAAACTCATCTTT. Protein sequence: CALGEPSGDAGYTDKLIF.

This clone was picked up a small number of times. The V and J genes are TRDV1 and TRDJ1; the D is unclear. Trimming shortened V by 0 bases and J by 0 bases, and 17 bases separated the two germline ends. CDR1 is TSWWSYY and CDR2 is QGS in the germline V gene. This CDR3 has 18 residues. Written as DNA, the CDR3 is TGTGCTCTTGGGGAACTACCCGGGAGGAGATGGTACACCGATAAACTCATCTTT. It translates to CALGELPGRRWYTDKLIF.

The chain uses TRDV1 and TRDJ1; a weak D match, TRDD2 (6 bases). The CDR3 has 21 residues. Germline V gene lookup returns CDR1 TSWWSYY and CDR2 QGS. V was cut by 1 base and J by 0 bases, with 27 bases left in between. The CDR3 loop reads CALGEQQVLRLLPGYTDKLIF. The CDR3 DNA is TGTGCTCTTGGGGAACAGCAAGTCCTACGCCTCCTCCCGGGATACACCGATAAACTCATCTTT.

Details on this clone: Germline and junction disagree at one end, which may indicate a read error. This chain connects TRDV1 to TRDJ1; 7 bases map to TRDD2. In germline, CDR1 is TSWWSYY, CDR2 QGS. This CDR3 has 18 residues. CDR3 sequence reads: CALGETAFLLRATFKPIF. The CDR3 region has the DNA TGTGCTCTTGGGGAGACGGCCTTCCTCCTTCGTGCGACCTTTAAACCCATCTTT.

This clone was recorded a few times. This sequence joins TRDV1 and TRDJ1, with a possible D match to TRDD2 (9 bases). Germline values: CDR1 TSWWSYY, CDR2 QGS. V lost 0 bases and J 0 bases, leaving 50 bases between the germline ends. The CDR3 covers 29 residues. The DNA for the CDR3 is TGTGCTCTTGGGGAACTTGGGACCTTCCTACGATATGGCCGTACTGGGGGCATACCCAAACACCGGTACACCGATAAACTCATCTTT. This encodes CALGELGTFLRYGRTGGIPKHRYTDKLIF.

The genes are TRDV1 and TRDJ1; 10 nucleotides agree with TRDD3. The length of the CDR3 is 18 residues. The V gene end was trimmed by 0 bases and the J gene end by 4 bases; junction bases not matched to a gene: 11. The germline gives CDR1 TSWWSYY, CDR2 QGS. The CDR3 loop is CALGELFILGDFGDKLIF. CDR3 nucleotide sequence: TGTGCTCTTGGGGAACTTTTTATACTGGGGGATTTTGGCGATAAACTCATCTTT.

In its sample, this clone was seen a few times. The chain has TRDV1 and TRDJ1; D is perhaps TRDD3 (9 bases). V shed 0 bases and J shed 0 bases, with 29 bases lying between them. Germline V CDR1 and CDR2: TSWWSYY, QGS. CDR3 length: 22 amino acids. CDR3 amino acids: CALGELASYIPGGCPYTDKLIF. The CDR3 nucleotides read TGTGCTCTTGGGGAACTGGCTTCCTACATTCCTGGGGGATGCCCGTACACCGATAAACTCATCTTT.

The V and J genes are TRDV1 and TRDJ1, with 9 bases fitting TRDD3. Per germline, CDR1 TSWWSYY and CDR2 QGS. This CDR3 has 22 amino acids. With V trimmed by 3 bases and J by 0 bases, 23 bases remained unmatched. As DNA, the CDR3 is TGTGCTCTTGGGGACCCATTCCCTCGAAGGTGGGGATACGTGGGGTACACCGATAAACTCATCTTT. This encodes CALGDPFPRRWGYVGYTDKLIF.

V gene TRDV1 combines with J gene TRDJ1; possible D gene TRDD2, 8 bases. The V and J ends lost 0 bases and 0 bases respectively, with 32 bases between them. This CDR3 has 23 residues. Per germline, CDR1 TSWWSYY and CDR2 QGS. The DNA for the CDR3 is TGTGCTCTTGGGGAACTGGAAGGCCTTCCTATTCCTGACTGGGGCCGATACACCGATAAACTCATCTTT. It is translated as CALGELEGLPIPDWGRYTDKLIF.

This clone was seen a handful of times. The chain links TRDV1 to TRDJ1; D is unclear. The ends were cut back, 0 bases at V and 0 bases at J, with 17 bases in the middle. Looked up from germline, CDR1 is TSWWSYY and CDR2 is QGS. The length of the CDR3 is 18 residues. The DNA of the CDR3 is TGTGCTCTTGGGGAACTGCTTAGGATCCCTCGGTACACCGATAAACTCATCTTT. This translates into CALGELLRIPRYTDKLIF.

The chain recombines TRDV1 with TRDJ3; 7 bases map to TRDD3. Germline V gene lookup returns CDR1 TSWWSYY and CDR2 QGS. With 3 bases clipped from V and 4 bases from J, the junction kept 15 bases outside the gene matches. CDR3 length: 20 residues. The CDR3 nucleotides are TGTGCTCTTGGGGAGCCCCAAAAGCCGGGGGATTGGTGGGACACCCGACAGATGTTTTTC. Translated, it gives CALGEPQKPGDWWDTRQMFF.

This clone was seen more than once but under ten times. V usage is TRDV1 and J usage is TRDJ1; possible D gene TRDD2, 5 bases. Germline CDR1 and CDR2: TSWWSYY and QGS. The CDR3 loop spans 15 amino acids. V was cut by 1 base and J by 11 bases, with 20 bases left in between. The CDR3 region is CALGERPSRAKGLIF. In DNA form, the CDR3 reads TGTGCTCTTGGGGAACGGCCTTCTCGGGCTAAGGGCCTCATCTTT.

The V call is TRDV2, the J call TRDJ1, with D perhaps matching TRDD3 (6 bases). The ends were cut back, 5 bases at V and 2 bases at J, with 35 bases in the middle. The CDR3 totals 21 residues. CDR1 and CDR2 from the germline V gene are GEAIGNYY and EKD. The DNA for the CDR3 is TGTGCCTGTGCCCCCCGAAAGATTTGTGGGGGTTTCATTCGGGGGACCGATAAACTCATCTTT. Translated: CACAPRKICGGFIRGTDKLIF.

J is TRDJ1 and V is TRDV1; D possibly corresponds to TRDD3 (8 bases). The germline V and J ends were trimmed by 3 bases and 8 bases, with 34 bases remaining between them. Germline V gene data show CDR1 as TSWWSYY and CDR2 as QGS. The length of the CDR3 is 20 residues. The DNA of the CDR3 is TGTGCTCTTGGGGACGCTACACCCTTCCTCTCAAATGGGGGATGGGGGAAACTCATCTTT. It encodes CALGDATPFLSNGGWGKLIF.